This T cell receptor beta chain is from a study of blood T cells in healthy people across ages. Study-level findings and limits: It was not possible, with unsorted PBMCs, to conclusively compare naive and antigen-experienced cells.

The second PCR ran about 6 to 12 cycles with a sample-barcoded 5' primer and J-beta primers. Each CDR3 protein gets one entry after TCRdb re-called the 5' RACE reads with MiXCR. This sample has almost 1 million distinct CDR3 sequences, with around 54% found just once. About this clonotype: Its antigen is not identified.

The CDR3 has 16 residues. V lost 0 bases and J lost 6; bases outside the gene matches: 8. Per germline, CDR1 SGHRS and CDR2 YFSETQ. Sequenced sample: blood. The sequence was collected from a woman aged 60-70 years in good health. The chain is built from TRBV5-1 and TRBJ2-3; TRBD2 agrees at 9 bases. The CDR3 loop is CASSLARPSGTDTQYF. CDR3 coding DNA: TGCGCCAGCAGCTTGGCTAGGCCTAGCGGGACCGATACGCAGTATTTT.